This T cell receptor beta chain comes out of a study of blood T cell repertoires in COVID-19. Study-wide context: Samples representing acute and convalescent COVID-19 were sourced from the United States, Italy and Spain. Nucleic acid was either cDNA or gDNA, and it came from T cells, B-cell-depleted T cells, or PBMCs.

Germline V lookup: CDR1 SNHLY, CDR2 FYNNEI. This CDR3 spans 15 amino acids. Losses at the gene ends were 6 bases for V and 4 bases for J; bases not matched to a gene: 9. Study processing details: Nucleated cell number was recorded as an estimate derived from reference gene primer amplification. Using immunoSEQ multiplex PCR, the repertoire was profiled, and TCRdb retains in-frame clones only, with some absent. V, J and clone size reflect that table, while D and trimming were determined from the DNA. The sample holds approximately 90,000 clones; approximately 86% are singletons and the top ten take 18%.

The TCR was taken from a woman aged 80 or over with acute or convalescent COVID-19. The material sequenced was peripheral blood. The J gene is TRBJ2-1, the V gene TRBV2; 7 bases fit TRBD1. The CDR3 nucleotides are TGTGCCAGCAGGGAGACAGGGAATGTGTACAATGAGCAGTTCTTC. Encoded protein: CASRETGNVYNEQFF.